This T cell receptor beta chain comes out of a study of yellow fever vaccine responses in identical twins. General study results and limits: Twins showed a vaccine T cell response that reportedly seemed partly convergent, partly personalized.

Each CDR3 protein is one row after TCRdb ran MiXCR on the RT-PCR reads. The sample lists around 2,500 distinct CDR3 sequences; approximately 80% were seen once. Germline assignment: CDR1 DFQATT and CDR2 SNEGSKA (reference sequence). This CDR3 has 14 residues. The V and J ends lost 4 bases and 1 base respectively, with 11 bases between them. To note about this clonotype: No antigen is known for it.

The chain joins TRBV20-1 to TRBJ1-5; no firm D call. Sequenced material: T cells from blood (PBMCs), unsorted or a sorted subset (not recorded which), taken before or after yellow fever vaccination (not recorded which). This receptor was obtained from a female donor who received the yellow fever vaccine. The CDR3 DNA reads TGCAGTGCTATGGATACGAACAGCAATCAGCCCCAGCATTTT. As protein: CSAMDTNSNQPQHF.